The next 2 T cell receptor beta chains were all read from a single sample in a study of blood T cell repertoires in COVID-19. Clones were sequenced by immunoSEQ multiplex PCR, and TCRdb holds only the in-frame ones, with some missing. In the table there are some 200,000 clones, 85% to 90% of which are singletons. Sample: peripheral blood. The origin of the receptors is a man aged 40-49 years with active or convalescent COVID-19.

In nucleotides, the CDR3 is TGCGCCAGCAGCTTGCGGGGGGCCCCCACAGATACGCAGTATTTT. Protein sequence: CASSLRGAPTDTQYF. The chain uses TRBV5-1 and TRBJ2-3; tentatively, D is TRBD2 (7 bases). This CDR3 spans 15 amino acids. The ends were cut back, 1 base at V and 2 bases at J, with 11 bases in the middle. The germline V gene has CDR1 SGHRS and CDR2 YFSETQ.

The chain couples TRBV7-8 to TRBJ2-3; D is undetermined. The CDR3 is 15 residues long. Germline CDR1 is SGHVS and CDR2 is FQNEAQ. V lost 3 bases and J 6 bases, leaving 16 bases between the germline ends. As DNA, the CDR3 is TGTGCCAGCAGCTTTCGGTCACAGCCCGAGGATACGCAGTATTTT. This codes for CASSFRSQPEDTQYF.